Listed below are T cell receptor beta chains from one sample, sequenced in a study of cytomegalovirus exposure and HLA in healthy donors. Produced via immunoSEQ multiplex PCR; TCRdb's table is partial and in-frame only. The data contain about 210,000 clones, more than 75% of them singletons. The specimen was PBMCs. Receptors were obtained from a male donor in good health and CMV-seropositive. The CDR3 runs from the conserved cysteine through the conserved F or W. The order of the fields is clone size, V gene, D gene, J gene, CDR3 protein, CDR3 DNA. The D gene is left open where the match is weak. Some rows mark clone size as missing; the rest say once, few, many or name a class of expanded clone.

>-|TRBV7-6|TRBD2|TRBJ2-1
CASSLVYAGGPYNEQFF
TGTGCCAGCAGCTTAGTTTACGCGGGAGGCCCATACAATGAGCAGTTCTTC
>-|TRBV19|-|TRBJ1-2
CASSLQGANYGYTF
TGTGCCAGTAGTCTACAGGGTGCTAACTATGGCTACACCTTC
>-|TRBV5-1|TRBD2|TRBJ2-7
CASSSLAGRLFSYEQYF
TGCGCCAGCAGCTCACTAGCGGGTCGCCTTTTTTCCTACGAGCAGTACTTC
>-|TRBV5-1|-|TRBJ2-1
CASSLTPNEQFF
TGCGCCAGCAGCTTGACACCCAATGAGCAGTTCTTC
>-|TRBV9|TRBD2|TRBJ2-2
CASSPLRLAGVSGELFF
TGTGCCAGCAGTCCGCTAAGACTAGCGGGGGTGAGCGGGGAGCTGTTTTTT
>few|TRBV18|-|TRBJ1-2
CASSPSGGGNGYTF
TGTGCCAGCTCACCCTCGGGCGGGGGAAATGGCTACACCTTC
>-|TRBV9|TRBD2|TRBJ2-7
CASSVGRSGGTDEQYF
TGTGCCAGCAGCGTAGGTCGGAGCGGGGGGACCGACGAGCAGTACTTC
>-|TRBV27|-|TRBJ2-2
CASTLEGRINTGELFF
TGTGCCAGCACCCTGGAGGGAAGGATTAACACCGGGGAGCTGTTTTTT
>-|TRBV27|TRBD1|TRBJ1-1
CASSLFPGQGLGNTEAFF
TGTGCCAGCAGTTTATTTCCGGGACAGGGATTAGGGAACACTGAAGCTTTCTTT
>-|TRBV11-2|TRBD2|TRBJ2-5
CASSLDRLAGHQETQYF
TGTGCCAGCAGCTTAGATCGACTAGCGGGGCACCAAGAGACCCAGTACTTC
>-|TRBV14|TRBD2|TRBJ2-5
CASSQGFSGGPQETQYF
TGTGCCAGCAGCCAAGGCTTCAGCGGGGGGCCCCAAGAGACCCAGTACTTC
>-|TRBV7-2|TRBD2|TRBJ2-5
CASSLARLAGRKETQYF
TGTGCCAGCAGCTTAGCGAGGCTAGCGGGGAGAAAAGAGACCCAGTACTTC
>-|TRBV11-2|-|TRBJ2-1
CASSLALLLLTETGEQFF
TGTGCCAGCAGCTTAGCGTTGCTACTCCTCACCGAAACGGGTGAGCAGTTCTTC
>-|TRBV4-3|-|TRBJ1-1
CASSQDPRGRNTEAFF
TGCGCCAGCAGCCAAGATCCCAGGGGCAGGAACACTGAAGCTTTCTTT
>-|TRBV6-6|-|TRBJ1-1
CASQDGVVNTEAFF
TGTGCCAGTCAAGACGGGGTGGTGAACACTGAAGCTTTCTTT
>-|TRBV9|-|TRBJ2-7
CASSPGTSPYEQYF
TGTGCCAGCAGCCCGGGGACATCCCCCTACGAGCAGTACTTC
>-|TRBV27|-|TRBJ1-6
CASSWGTTEPAYNSPLHF
TGTGCCAGCAGTTGGGGGACTACCGAACCCGCCTATAATTCACCCCTCCACTTT
>-|TRBV6-1|TRBD1|TRBJ2-7
CASRGQGWSEQYF
TGTGCCAGCAGGGGACAGGGATGGAGCGAGCAGTACTTC
>-|TRBV27|TRBD1|TRBJ1-5
CASSEQGNSNQPQHF
TGTGCCAGCAGTGAACAGGGGAACAGCAATCAGCCCCAGCATTTT
>-|TRBV14|TRBD1|TRBJ1-2
CASSGDSGRNYGYTF
TGTGCCAGCAGCGGGGACAGCGGGAGGAACTATGGCTACACCTTC
>-|TRBV5-4|-|TRBJ1-2
CASSSGPGYTF
TGTGCCAGCAGCTCGGGTCCTGGCTACACCTTC
>few|TRBV5-1|TRBD2|TRBJ2-5
CASSTDRGTSGRGETQYF
TGCGCCAGCAGCACGGACCGCGGGACTAGCGGGAGGGGCGAGACCCAGTACTTC
>-|TRBV19|-|TRBJ2-1
CASSTLGYEQFF
TGTGCCAGTAGTACACTGGGCTATGAGCAGTTCTTC
>-|TRBV16|-|TRBJ1-2
CASSHGRDGYTF
TGTGCCAGCAGCCACGGGAGGGATGGCTACACCTTC
>-|TRBV14|TRBD2|TRBJ2-1
CARVFTGTSGGYNEQFF
TGTGCCAGAGTTTTTACCGGGACTAGCGGGGGGTACAATGAGCAGTTCTTC
>-|TRBV6-6|-|TRBJ1-1
CASLRRTVEAFF
TGTGCCAGTTTAAGGAGGACGGTCGAAGCTTTCTTT
>-|TRBV7-2|TRBD1|TRBJ1-1
CASSSRLGQESFF
TGTGCCAGCAGCTCACGACTGGGACAGGAATCTTTCTTT
>-|TRBV27|-|TRBJ2-3
CASSLTSGGGTQYF
TGTGCCAGCAGTTTGACCAGCGGAGGTGGTACGCAGTATTTT
>-|TRBV4-2|-|TRBJ1-6
CASSQEYTGNSPLHF
TGTGCCAGCAGCCAAGAATACACGGGGAATTCACCCCTCCACTTT
>-|TRBV28|TRBD1|TRBJ1-2
CASSSTGCGYTF
TGTGCCAGCAGTTCGACAGGGTGTGGCTACACCTTC
>-|TRBV6-1|TRBD2|TRBJ2-1
CASSPGASGGNEQFF
TGTGCCAGCAGTCCCGGTGCTAGCGGGGGGAATGAGCAGTTCTTC
>-|TRBV2|-|TRBJ1-4
CASTILQGATNEKLFF
TGTGCCAGCACTATCCTCCAGGGTGCGACTAATGAAAAACTGTTTTTT
>-|TRBV6-5|-|TRBJ1-2
CASSPTNLNYGYTF
TGTGCCAGCAGTCCAACTAATCTAAACTATGGCTACACCTTC
>-|TRBV9|TRBD1|TRBJ1-6
CASSPPGGTGGSPLHF
TGTGCCAGCAGCCCTCCGGGTGGGACAGGGGGTTCACCCCTCCACTTT
>-|TRBV5-6|-|TRBJ2-3
CASSPPTAAIRTDTQYF
TGTGCCAGCAGCCCCCCTACTGCGGCCATTCGCACAGATACGCAGTATTTT
>-|TRBV11-2|TRBD1|TRBJ1-5
CASSPGTVGNQPQHF
TGTGCCAGCAGCCCCGGGACAGTCGGAAATCAGCCCCAGCATTTT
>-|TRBV7-9|TRBD1|TRBJ2-7
CASSFPGQGTYEQYF
TGTGCCAGCAGCTTTCCCGGACAGGGTACCTACGAGCAGTACTTC
>-|TRBV2|-|TRBJ1-5
CASSSRGGQPQHF
TGTGCCAGCAGTAGTCGGGGGGGTCAGCCCCAGCATTTT
>-|TRBV19|TRBD2|TRBJ2-3
CASSIRVAGRTDTQYF
TGTGCCAGTAGTATTCGAGTAGCGGGGCGCACAGATACGCAGTATTTT
>-|TRBV4-2|-|TRBJ1-5
CASSKGGGERPQHF
TGTGCCAGCAGCAAGGGCGGGGGGGAGAGGCCCCAGCATTTT
>-|TRBV5-6|TRBD2|TRBJ2-7
CASSSGTSVHEQYF
TGTGCCAGCAGCTCCGGGACTAGCGTCCACGAGCAGTACTTC
>-|TRBV11-3|TRBD1|TRBJ1-1
CASSLGDRRSPNTEAFF
TGTGCCAGCAGCTTAGGGGACAGGCGTTCCCCGAACACTGAAGCTTTCTTT
>-|TRBV14|TRBD1|TRBJ2-3
CASSPVNRGIRDTDTQYF
TGTGCCAGCAGCCCCGTGAACAGGGGCATAAGGGACACAGATACGCAGTATTTT
>-|TRBV7-3|TRBD2|TRBJ2-7
CASSYGRARLGEQYF
TGTGCCAGCAGCTATGGGAGGGCCCGACTAGGCGAGCAGTACTTC
>-|TRBV30|-|TRBJ1-5
CAWSDSSVSYSNQPQHF
TGTGCCTGGAGTGATTCATCGGTTTCCTATAGCAATCAGCCCCAGCATTTT
>-|TRBV6-6|TRBD1|TRBJ2-5
CASSYPHRGQETQYF
TGTGCCAGCAGTTACCCCCACAGGGGGCAAGAGACCCAGTACTTC